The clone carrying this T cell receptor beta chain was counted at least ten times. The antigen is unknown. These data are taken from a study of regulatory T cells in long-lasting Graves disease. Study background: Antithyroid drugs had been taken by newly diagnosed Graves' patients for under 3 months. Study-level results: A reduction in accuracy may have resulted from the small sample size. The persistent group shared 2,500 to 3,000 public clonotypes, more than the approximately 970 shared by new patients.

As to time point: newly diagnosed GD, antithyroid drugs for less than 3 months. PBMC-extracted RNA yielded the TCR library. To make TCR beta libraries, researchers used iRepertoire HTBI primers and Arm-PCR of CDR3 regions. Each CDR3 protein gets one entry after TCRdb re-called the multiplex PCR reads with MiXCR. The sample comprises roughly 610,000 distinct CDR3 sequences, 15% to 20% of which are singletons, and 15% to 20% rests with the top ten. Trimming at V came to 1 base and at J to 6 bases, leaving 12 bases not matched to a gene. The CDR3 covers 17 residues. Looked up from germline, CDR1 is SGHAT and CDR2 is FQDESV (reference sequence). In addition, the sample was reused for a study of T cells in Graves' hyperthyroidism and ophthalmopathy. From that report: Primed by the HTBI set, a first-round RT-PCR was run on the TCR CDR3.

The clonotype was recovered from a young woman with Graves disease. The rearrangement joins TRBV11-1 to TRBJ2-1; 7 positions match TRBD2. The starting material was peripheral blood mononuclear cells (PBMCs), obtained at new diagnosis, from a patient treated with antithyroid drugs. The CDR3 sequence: CASSLVRSGISGNEQFF. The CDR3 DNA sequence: TGTGCCAGCAGCTTAGTGCGGAGCGGGATCTCGGGCAATGAGCAGTTCTTC.